Listed below are T cell receptor beta chains from one sample, sequenced in a study of blood T cells in healthy people across ages. Each CDR3 protein is one row after TCRdb ran MiXCR on the 5' RACE reads. The data hold some 690,000 distinct CDR3 sequences, with about 20% observed a single time. Sequencing used blood. Every receptor here comes from a man aged 70-80 years in good health. CDR3s include the opening cysteine and the closing phenylalanine or tryptophan. D genes are given only for firm matches. A clone size is listed for some rows: how often the clone was seen (once, few, many), or a class if it is expanded.

NA	TRBD1	TRBV14	TRBJ2-7	CASSRDSNSYEQYF	TGTGCCAGCAGCCGGGACAGCAACTCCTACGAGCAGTACTTC
few	TRBD1	TRBV6-5	TRBJ1-1	CASSTWDSSGAFF	TGTGCCAGCAGTACCTGGGACAGCTCGGGGGCTTTCTTT
few	TRBD1	TRBV20-1	TRBJ2-7	CSAWDRGPYEQYF	TGCAGTGCTTGGGACAGGGGGCCCTACGAGCAGTACTTC
NA	TRBD2	TRBV20-1	TRBJ2-3	CSAALAGISTDTQYF	TGCAGTGCTGCGCTAGCGGGGATAAGCACAGATACGCAGTATTTT
NA	TRBD2	TRBV29-1	TRBJ2-3	CSVRGTNRLAGKDTQYF	TGCAGCGTTCGGGGGACCAATAGACTAGCGGGAAAAGATACGCAGTATTTT
few	TRBD1	TRBV20-1	TRBJ2-5	CSARATGQGIETQYF	TGCAGTGCTAGGGCTACCGGACAGGGGATAGAGACCCAGTACTTC
few	NA	TRBV7-7	TRBJ1-5	CASSFLGASQPQHF	TGTGCCAGCAGCTTTCTGGGGGCCAGCCAGCCCCAGCATTTT
NA	TRBD2	TRBV3-1	TRBJ2-1	CACSQDLTSGRDNEQFF	TGTGCCTGCAGCCAAGATCTCACTAGCGGGAGGGACAATGAGCAGTTCTTC
many	TRBD1	TRBV6-5	TRBJ2-1	CASSLTGSNEQFF	TGTGCCAGCAGCCTGACAGGGAGCAATGAGCAGTTCTTC
NA	NA	TRBV3-1	TRBJ1-1	CASSQELRNTEAFF	TGTGCCAGCAGCCAAGAGCTCAGGAACACTGAAGCTTTCTTT
few	TRBD1	TRBV28	TRBJ1-1	CASSPLGTGKPEAFF	TGTGCCAGCAGTCCACTGGGGACAGGGAAACCTGAAGCTTTCTTT
NA	NA	TRBV5-5	TRBJ2-1	CASIGAGWNEQFF	TGTGCCAGCATTGGAGCCGGCTGGAATGAGCAGTTCTTC
NA	TRBD2	TRBV7-9	TRBJ2-2	CASSSPGGSASTGELFF	TGTGCCAGCAGCTCGCCGGGGGGTAGCGCGAGCACCGGGGAGCTGTTTTTT
few	NA	TRBV4-3	TRBJ2-5	CASSQDLGVETQYF	TGCGCCAGCAGCCAAGATTTAGGGGTTGAGACCCAGTACTTC
few	TRBD1	TRBV28	TRBJ1-5	CASSRGTAQPQHF	TGTGCCAGCAGCCGTGGGACAGCTCAGCCCCAGCATTTT
NA	NA	TRBV10-3	TRBJ1-2	CAINYSGAVAGYTF	TGTGCCATCAATTACTCAGGGGCCGTGGCCGGCTACACCTTC